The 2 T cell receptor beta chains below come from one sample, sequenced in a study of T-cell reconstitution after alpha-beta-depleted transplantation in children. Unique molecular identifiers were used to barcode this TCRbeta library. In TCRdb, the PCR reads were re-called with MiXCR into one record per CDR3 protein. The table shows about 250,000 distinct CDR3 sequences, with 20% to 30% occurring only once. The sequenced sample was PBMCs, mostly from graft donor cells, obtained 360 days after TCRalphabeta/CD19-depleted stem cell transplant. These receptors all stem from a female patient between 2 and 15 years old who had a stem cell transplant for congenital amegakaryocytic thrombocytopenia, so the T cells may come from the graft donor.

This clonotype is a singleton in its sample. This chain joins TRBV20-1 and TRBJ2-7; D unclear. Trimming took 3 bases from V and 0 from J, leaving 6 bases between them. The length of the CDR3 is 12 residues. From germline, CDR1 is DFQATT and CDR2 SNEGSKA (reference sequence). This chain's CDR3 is CSARESSYEQYF. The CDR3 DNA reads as TGCAGTGCTAGGGAAAGCTCCTACGAGCAGTACTTC.

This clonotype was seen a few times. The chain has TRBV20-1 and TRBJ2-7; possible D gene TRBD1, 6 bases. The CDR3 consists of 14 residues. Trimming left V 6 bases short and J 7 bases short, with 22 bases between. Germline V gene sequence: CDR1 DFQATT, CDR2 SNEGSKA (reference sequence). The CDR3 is CSAIIQGKSWEQYF. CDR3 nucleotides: TGCAGTGCCATCATACAGGGAAAGTCTTGGGAGCAGTACTTC.